The 7 T cell receptor beta chains listed next were all sequenced from one sample in a study of early T cells in non-severe SARS-CoV-2 infection. TCRdb re-called the 5' RACE reads with MiXCR, one entry per CDR3 protein. Of some 91,000 distinct CDR3 sequences in the sample, about 15% are singletons; the top ten hold 5.5% to 7%. The sequenced material came from whole blood. The receptor set was obtained from an adult who was a healthcare worker with PCR-confirmed SARS-CoV-2 infection or an uninfected control (not recorded which).

This clonotype was counted a few times. The chain employs TRBV28 and TRBJ2-3; TRBD2 is a possible D gene (5 bases). Trimming removed 5 bases from V and 3 bases from J, with 12 bases in between. CDR3 size: 14 residues. The germline V gene has CDR1 MDHEN and CDR2 SYDVKM. The CDR3 loop reads CASSTGAGTDTQYF. For the CDR3, the DNA is TGTGCCAGCAGTACGGGCGCGGGTACAGATACGCAGTATTTT.

The rearrangement joins TRBV15 to TRBJ2-3; D remains ambiguous. Trimming took off 3 bases at V and 11 bases at J, with 18 bases between the two ends. This CDR3 comprises 14 residues. In germline, CDR1 is LNHNV, CDR2 YYDKDF (reference sequence). CDR3 nucleotide sequence: TGTGCCACCAGCAGTCCCCTTAATCCGGCTGAGCAGTATTTT. Its protein product is CATSSPLNPAEQYF.

Only a few counts were recorded for this clonotype. V and J are TRBV19 and TRBJ2-1; 8 bases are shared with TRBD2. This CDR3 contains 16 residues. Germline CDR1 LNHDA, CDR2 SQIVND (reference sequence). The V gene end was trimmed by 3 bases and the J gene end by 7 bases; junction bases not matched to a gene: 11. The DNA of the CDR3 is TGTGCCAGTAGTATCGGAGGTAGCGGGATGTTGAATGAGCAGTTCTTC. It yields the protein CASSIGGSGMLNEQFF.

V is TRBV29-1 and J is TRBJ2-7; D might be TRBD1 (6 bases). The CDR3 is 14 residues long. The V end was cut by 6 bases, the J end by 4 bases, with 19 bases between. The germline gives CDR1 SQVTM, CDR2 ANQGSEA. Here the CDR3 DNA reads TGCAGCGTCGCCTTACCGGGACAAGTATACGAGCAGTACTTC. This sequence encodes CSVALPGQVYEQYF.

This clonotype was observed a handful of times. The rearrangement joins TRBV7-9 to TRBJ1-2; D is unresolved. The ends were cut back, 4 bases at V and 4 bases at J, with 13 bases in the middle. The CDR3 is 14 amino acids. Germline V CDR1 and CDR2: SEHNR, FQNEAQ (reference sequence). The CDR3: CASSSDGEIYGYTF. Here the CDR3 DNA reads TGTGCCAGCAGCTCGGACGGGGAGATCTATGGCTACACCTTC.

The gene calls are TRBV29-1 and TRBJ2-1, with TRBD2 as a possible D gene (5 bases). CDR3 length equals 13 residues. Trimming removed 8 bases from V and 7 bases from J, with 18 bases in between. Germline V gives CDR1 SQVTM, CDR2 ANQGSEA. The CDR3 DNA follows: TGCAGCTTTTCTGTGGGAGCTTTGAATGAGCAGTTCTTC. Translation: CSFSVGALNEQFF.

V usage is TRBV6-5 and J usage is TRBJ2-1; the D is unclear. The CDR3 is 15 residues long. The germline V gene encodes CDR1 MNHEY and CDR2 SVGAGI. The ends were cut back, 2 bases at V and 4 bases at J, with 12 bases in the middle. This chain's CDR3 is CASSYRRRPYNEQFF. In DNA, the CDR3 is TGTGCCAGCAGTTACCGACGCCGACCTTACAATGAGCAGTTCTTC.